This entry features one TCR beta chain sequence. The antigen is not known. As for time point: week 47, end of study. What each vaccine dose contained was 300 ug of mutant IDH1 20-mer peptide, accompanied by topical imiquimod. This sample is drawn from a study of a mutant IDH1 vaccine in newly diagnosed glioma. Study details: The therapy given earlier, which was standard therapy, consisted of radiotherapy, temozolomide, or both, and most of the patients received both.

The germline CDR1 and CDR2 sequences are SGDLS and YYNGEE. The CDR3 totals 11 residues. V was shortened by 3 bases and J by 10 bases, with 10 bases between the two germline ends. Generated by immunoSEQ multiplex PCR, the TCRdb table keeps only in-frame clones and is missing some. The sample lists 90,000 to 100,000 clones, about nine tenths occurring once. Material: PBMCs, obtained from a glioma patient whose treatment included an IDH1 peptide vaccine. This clonotype was sampled from a woman aged 45-65 years with glioma. J is TRBJ1-1 and V is TRBV9; D remains ambiguous. The CDR3 sequence is CASSGRYGAFF. The CDR3 region has the DNA TGTGCCAGCAGCGGACGTTATGGAGCTTTCTTT.